The rows below give T cell receptor beta chains drawn from one sample of a study of blood T cells in healthy people across ages. MiXCR, applied by TCRdb to the 5' RACE reads, yields one record per CDR3 protein. This table holds more than 900,000 distinct CDR3 sequences, under 35% found once. The data were also submitted as part of a second study, on T cells of mothers and their children.

The specimen sequenced was blood. The receptors were sampled from a woman between 40 and 55 years old in good health. Both conserved end residues are part of each CDR3. A D gene is named only where the DNA matches it firmly. The listing skips clone size in some rows; elsewhere it reads once, few, many or a size class.

d_gene | j_gene | abundance | v_gene | CDR3nt | CDR3aa
TRBD2 | TRBJ2-1 | . | TRBV2 | TGTGCCAGCAGTGAGGGAAGAACGGGAGGAAATGAGCAGTTCTTC | CASSEGRTGGNEQFF
. | TRBJ1-6 | . | TRBV12-3/TRBV12-4 | TGTGCCACCAGAGAAGAGTATAATTCACCCCTCCACTTT | CATREEYNSPLHF
. | TRBJ2-2 | . | TRBV4-1 | TGCGCCAGCAGCCCTTATTTGGGTGGCGGGGAGCTGTTTTTT | CASSPYLGGGELFF
TRBD1 | TRBJ2-5 | many | TRBV5-1 | TGCGCCAGCAGGACAGGGAAAGAGACCCAGTACTTC | CASRTGKETQYF
TRBD1 | TRBJ1-4 | . | TRBV20-1 | TGCAGTGCTAGAGATCAGGGGGTTTGGGAAAAACTGTTTTTT | CSARDQGVWEKLFF
TRBD1 | TRBJ2-1 | many | TRBV7-3 | TGTGCCAGCAGCCCACAGGGGGCGGGGGAGCAGTTCTTC | CASSPQGAGEQFF
. | TRBJ1-1 | . | TRBV7-3 | TGTGCCAGCAGCCGCCAAGCAGGATTGAACACTGAAGCTTTCTTT | CASSRQAGLNTEAFF
. | TRBJ2-7 | . | TRBV5-1 | TGCGCCAGCAGCGCCGACGTATCGGGGCACTACGAGCAGTACTTC | CASSADVSGHYEQYF
TRBD2 | TRBJ2-3 | many | TRBV6-4 | TGTGCCAGCAGTCCACAATCGGAGCGGGGGGGCACAGATACGCAGTATTTT | CASSPQSERGGTDTQYF
. | TRBJ1-4 | . | TRBV11-2 | TGTGCCAGCAGCCAATTCGGGAATGAAAAACTGTTTTTT | CASSQFGNEKLFF
. | TRBJ2-7 | . | TRBV5-1 | TGCGCCAGCAGCTCGGAGGGGGCGGGCGAGCAGTACTTC | CASSSEGAGEQYF
TRBD1 | TRBJ1-2 | few | TRBV2 | TGTGCCAGCAGTGCACAGGGGACGAACTATGGCTACACCTTC | CASSAQGTNYGYTF
. | TRBJ2-7 | many | TRBV7-8 | TGTGCCAGCAGCTTAGGGGTCGGGATGCGGGTTCTTCGACAATCCTACGAGCAGTACTTC | CASSLGVGMRVLRQSYEQYF
. | TRBJ1-1 | few | TRBV3-1 | TGTGCCAGCAGCCAAGTTTTATGGCAGGGACAAATTTTCTTT | CASSQVLWQGQIFF
. | TRBJ1-1 | . | TRBV6-1 | TGTGCCAGTGATAAGGGGAACACTGAAGCTTTCTTT | CASDKGNTEAFF
TRBD1 | TRBJ1-1 | few | TRBV10-3 | TGTGCCATCAGTGAGGGGACAGGGAACGAGGGCACTGAAGCTTTCTTT | CAISEGTGNEGTEAFF
. | TRBJ1-1 | few | TRBV28 | TGTGCCAGCAGTTACACAGTTAACACTGAAGCTTTCTTT | CASSYTVNTEAFF
. | TRBJ1-2 | . | TRBV3-1 | TGTGCCAGCAGCCAAGTGCGGGTCCCGGACGGCGATGGCTACACCTTC | CASSQVRVPDGDGYTF
. | TRBJ2-7 | . | TRBV5-6 | TGTGCCAGCAGCCAGTCTACTCCTTACGAGCAGTACTTC | CASSQSTPYEQYF
. | TRBJ2-3 | . | TRBV11-2 | TGTGCCAGCAGCGGCAGAGCCACAGATACGCAGTATTTT | CASSGRATDTQYF
. | TRBJ2-3 | few | TRBV5-1 | TGCGCCAGCAGCTTTAGAAGGTGGGACACAGATACGCAGTATTTT | CASSFRRWDTDTQYF
. | TRBJ1-5 | . | TRBV12-3/TRBV12-4 | TGTGCCAGCAGTTTAGTAGGCTTCAGCAATCAGCCCCAGCATTTT | CASSLVGFSNQPQHF
. | TRBJ2-1 | . | TRBV27 | TGTGCCAGCAGTCCGACCGTAGGCGGGGCCAATGAGCAGTTCTTC | CASSPTVGGANEQFF
. | TRBJ1-1 | . | TRBV9 | TGTGCCAGCAGCCCTGCGAGAGGGAACACTAAAGCTTTCTTT | CASSPARGNTKAFF
TRBD2 | TRBJ2-4 | few | TRBV28 | TGTGCCAGCAGAGGACTAGCGGGGGGGATAAAACCTGGGGAGCAGTACTTC | CASRGLAGGIKPGEQYF
. | TRBJ1-5 | . | TRBV4-3 | TGCGCCAGCAGCCAAGGGACAAGGGCTTTAGCGCGTCAGCCCCAGCATTTT | CASSQGTRALARQPQHF
TRBD2 | TRBJ2-1 | . | TRBV24-1 | TGTGCCACCAGTGATTCCGAAGCGGGGGGGAGGAGCAATGAGCAGTTCTTC | CATSDSEAGGRSNEQFF
TRBD1 | TRBJ2-3 | . | TRBV6-1 | TGTGCCAGCAGACCCCGGACAGGCCTCACAGATACGCAGTATTTT | CASRPRTGLTDTQYF
. | TRBJ2-3 | few | TRBV20-1 | TGCAGTGCTAGAGGGGTGAAGGGCGCAGATACGCAGTATTTT | CSARGVKGADTQYF
TRBD2 | TRBJ2-5 | few | TRBV7-8 | TGTGCCAGCAGCCCACTAATAATCCCTAGCGGGCTTAGGGCCCAGTACTTC | CASSPLIIPSGLRAQYF
. | TRBJ1-4 | many | TRBV9 | TGTGCCAGCAGCGCTTGGGACAATGAAAAACTGTTTTTT | CASSAWDNEKLFF
TRBD2 | TRBJ2-1 | many | TRBV28 | TGTGCCAGCATCCCCCCACAGGGTAGCGGGGCCAATGAGCAGTTCTTC | CASIPPQGSGANEQFF
TRBD2 | TRBJ2-3 | few | TRBV25-1 | TGTGCCAGCAGTGAACGGCTAGCGGGAGGGCCCGGGAGAGATACGCAGTATTTT | CASSERLAGGPGRDTQYF
TRBD2 | TRBJ2-2 | . | TRBV20-1 | TGCAATGCTAGAGATGTCCGCGGGGGGAACACCGGGGAGCTGTTTTTT | CNARDVRGGNTGELFF
. | TRBJ1-6 | few | TRBV19 | TGTGCCAGTAAGTGGGCCAATTCACCCCTCCACTTT | CASKWANSPLHF
. | TRBJ2-1 | . | TRBV5-1 | TGCGCCAGCAGCCAGACTAACAATGAGCAGTTCTTC | CASSQTNNEQFF
TRBD2 | TRBJ2-7 | . | TRBV4-1 | TGCGCCAGCAGCCAAGAGGAGCGGGGGGGCGGATGCGAGCAGTACTTC | CASSQEERGGGCEQYF
TRBD1 | TRBJ2-1 | . | TRBV7-9 | TGTGCCAGCAGCCAGACAGGGGATGAGCAGTTCTTC | CASSQTGDEQFF
. | TRBJ2-1 | few | TRBV5-1 | TGCGCCAGCAGCTTGGGCGCCGGTATGGGGGTTCGAAATGAGCAGTTCTTC | CASSLGAGMGVRNEQFF
. | TRBJ2-7 | . | TRBV20-1 | TGCAATGCTAGTGGGGGTCGAGGGTATATCCGTTCCTACGAGCAGTACTTC | CNASGGRGYIRSYEQYF
. | TRBJ2-7 | . | TRBV20-1 | TGCAGTGCTAGTAGGCGGGACGAGCAGTACTTC | CSASRRDEQYF
TRBD2 | TRBJ2-1 | few | TRBV18 | TGTGCCAGCTCACCACCACTAGCGGGGGGTCAAGTAGAGCAGTTCTTC | CASSPPLAGGQVEQFF
. | TRBJ1-2 | many | TRBV9 | TGTGCCAGCAGCGTTTCAGGGGATGCGGAGGGCTACACCTTC | CASSVSGDAEGYTF
. | TRBJ2-3 | . | TRBV4-3 | TGCGCCGGCAGCCAAGATCGGTTTAGCGGACCCTCGGATACGCAGTATTTT | CAGSQDRFSGPSDTQYF
. | TRBJ2-5 | few | TRBV20-1 | TGCAGTGCTAGACCGAGGAGGGGGGTTTGGGAGACCCAGTACTTC | CSARPRRGVWETQYF
. | TRBJ1-2 | few | TRBV28 | TGTGCCAGCAGCCCACCGGGATATCCTAACTATGGCTACACCTTC | CASSPPGYPNYGYTF